The T cell receptor (beta chain) described here comes from a study of blood T cell repertoires in COVID-19. The wider study: Collection of acute and convalescent COVID-19 samples took place in the United States, Italy and Spain. T cells, B-cell-depleted T cells, or PBMCs provided the cDNA or gDNA that served as material.

With 6 bases removed from V and 4 bases from J, the gap between germline ends came to 16 bases. Germline V gene sequence: CDR1 SGHRS, CDR2 YFSETQ. This CDR3 contains 14 residues. Original processing notes: Estimation of nucleated cell counts relied on the amplification of reference gene primers. Generated by immunoSEQ multiplex PCR, the TCRdb table keeps only in-frame clones and is missing some. V and J calls and clone size follow that table, whereas D and trimming were derived from the DNA. The repertoire consists of almost 80,000 clones, with over 75% occurring once and the leading ten covering roughly 0.78%.

The V call is TRBV5-1, the J call TRBJ1-2; D unclear. This receptor was obtained from a woman older than 75 with acute or convalescent COVID-19. Sequenced: peripheral blood. CDR3 amino acids: CASNPSGVSYGYTF. In nucleotides, the CDR3 is TGCGCCAGCAACCCCAGCGGAGTGTCCTATGGCTACACCTTC.